The 11 T cell receptor beta chains reported below all come from one sample, sequenced in a study of blood T cell repertoires in COVID-19. Only in-frame clones appear in the TCRdb table, and some are missing; sequencing was by immunoSEQ multiplex PCR. The sample holds just over 300,000 clones, 90% seen once. Input material: PBMCs or T cells enriched from blood (not recorded which). The receptor source for this set is a woman aged 18-30 years with acute COVID-19.

The chain recombines TRBV14 with TRBJ2-3; no definite D call. V was cut by 0 bases and J by 0 bases, with 13 bases left in between. Germline CDR1 and CDR2: SGHDN and FVKESK. The CDR3 spans 17 residues. In DNA, the CDR3 is TGTGCCAGCAGCCAAGATCAAAGAGCGAGAAGCACAGATACGCAGTATTTT. Amino acids: CASSQDQRARSTDTQYF.

This clone was seen only once. CDR3 bases: TGTGCCATCAGTGAACTAGCGGGGCCCTACAATGAGCAGTTCTTC. This translates into CAISELAGPYNEQFF. The chain combines TRBV10-3 with TRBJ2-1, with 10 bases aligning to TRBD2. The CDR3 runs 15 residues. Germline V gives CDR1 ENHRY, CDR2 SYGVKD. Unmatched junction bases numbered 1, after V lost 3 bases and J lost 2 bases.

The chain is built from TRBV9 and TRBJ2-7; D unclear. V lost 0 bases to trimming and J lost 0 bases, with 7 bases between them. There are 14 residues in the CDR3. From germline, CDR1 is SGDLS and CDR2 YYNGEE. The DNA for the CDR3 is TGTGCCAGCAGCGTAGGTCCGGTCTCCTACGAGCAGTACTTC. It encodes CASSVGPVSYEQYF.

The genes are TRBV19 and TRBJ1-5; D not certain. CDR3 length: 16 amino acids. Trimming pared 6 bases from V and 5 bases from J, leaving 20 bases between. The V gene's germline CDR1 is LNHDA and CDR2 SQIVND (reference sequence). Here the CDR3 reads CASSPRTRGPYQPQHF. CDR3 DNA: TGTGCCAGTAGCCCACGCACGAGAGGGCCCTATCAGCCCCAGCATTTT.

The chain uses TRBV7-9 and TRBJ2-3, with a tentative D call TRBD2 (6 bases). V was trimmed by 6 bases and J by 7 bases, leaving 20 bases between them. CDR3 length: 15 amino acids. Germline V lookup: CDR1 SEHNR, CDR2 FQNEAQ (reference sequence). The CDR3, as DNA: TGTGCCAGCAGTCGATGGGCTAGCGCTGACAATACGCAGTATTTT. This gives the protein CASSRWASADNTQYF.

The chain carries TRBV7-6 and TRBJ1-2; TRBD1 agrees at 7 bases. The CDR3 totals 16 residues. V gave up 4 bases and J gave up 1 base; unmatched junction bases: 9. Germline V gene data show CDR1 as SGHVS and CDR2 as FNYEAQ. The CDR3 spells CASSSMRDRSNYGYTF. DNA for the CDR3: TGTGCCAGCAGCTCTATGAGGGACAGAAGTAACTATGGCTACACCTTC.

The rearrangement uses TRBV7-9 and TRBJ2-1; 7 bases align to TRBD2. The V gene end was trimmed by 0 bases and the J gene end by 5 bases; junction bases not matched to a gene: 10. The CDR3 is 17 residues long. Germline CDR1 and CDR2: SEHNR and FQNEAQ (reference sequence). CDR3 loop: CASSLAGLGGPHNEQFF. DNA of the CDR3: TGTGCCAGCAGCTTAGCGGGGTTGGGAGGGCCCCACAATGAGCAGTTCTTC.

This chain connects TRBV5-4 to TRBJ1-5; D ambiguous. V was trimmed by 4 bases and J by 10 bases, leaving 18 bases between them. This CDR3 has 14 residues. The germline V gene encodes CDR1 SGHNT and CDR2 YYREEE (reference sequence). For the CDR3, the DNA is TGTGCCAGCAGCGCCGACTGCCCGCGGATCCCCCAGCATTTT. It codes for CASSADCPRIPQHF.

The genes are TRBV28 and TRBJ2-7, with D maybe TRBD1 (6 bases). This CDR3 is 15 amino acids long. Germline CDR1 MDHEN, CDR2 SYDVKM. V shed 5 bases and J shed 0 bases, with 14 bases lying between them. The CDR3 DNA is TGTGCCAGCAGTCCCCTCTGGACAGCCTCCTACGAGCAGTACTTC. It yields the protein CASSPLWTASYEQYF.

This rearrangement joins TRBV5-8 to TRBJ2-4, with 15 positions matching TRBD2. The V segment lost 9 bases and the J segment 13 bases; nucleotides outside the gene matches: 17. This CDR3 comprises 16 residues. Germline V gene lookup returns CDR1 SGHTS and CDR2 YDEGEE. The CDR3 bases are TGTGCCACCGACCCGACCTCTGGACTAGCGGGAGGGCCACAGTACTTC. This translates into CATDPTSGLAGGPQYF.

The J gene is TRBJ2-7, the V gene TRBV28, with 11 positions matching TRBD2. CDR1 is MDHEN, CDR2 SYDVKM, per germline. CDR3 length: 15 amino acids. J was trimmed by 3 bases and V by 9 bases; bases with no gene match: 10. CDR3 DNA: TGTGCCAGTATTAATCCCGGACTAGCGGGCTACGAGCAGTACTTC. Its protein is CASINPGLAGYEQYF.